The clone carrying this TCR beta chain has only a few counts. The data belong to a study of blood T cell repertoires in COVID-19. Germline V CDR1 and CDR2: MNHEY, SVGAGI. Trimming removed 6 bases at V and 7 bases at J, with 12 bases between. The CDR3 length is 12 residues. Method: immunoSEQ multiplex PCR; TCRdb's copy keeps in-frame clones and lacks some. The sample carries approximately 90,000 clones, about nine tenths recorded once. This receptor was taken from a man aged 45-65 years with acute or convalescent COVID-19. Sequencing was carried out using peripheral blood. This chain links TRBV6-5 with TRBJ1-1; D is unresolved. The CDR3, as DNA: TGTGCCAGCAGGGCTTTCCTCCTTGAAGCTTTCTTT. This sequence encodes CASRAFLLEAFF.